This paragraph covers one T cell receptor (beta chain) sequence. The antigen is not known. One end of the junction fails to match germline, which may point to a read error. This record comes from a study of cytomegalovirus exposure and HLA in healthy donors. Study-level background: Counted in an early data release were 65 million to 100 million unique TCRs from HLA-typed donors. General study points: In an earlier analysis, in some 500 donors, most V segments appeared productive either ~90% or ~30% of the time.

The donors gave bone marrow, and they were healthy. Although they were nominally healthy when sampled, donors likely had unrecorded immune exposures. Use of 60 Vbeta and 13 Jbeta primers characterized the PCR. TCRdb's table, derived via immunoSEQ multiplex PCR, lists solely in-frame clones and lacks some. The sample consists of 110,000 to 150,000 clones, 75% of them appearing once. The CDR3 length is 15 residues. Germline V gives CDR1 LNHDA, CDR2 SQIVND (reference sequence). Sequencing used PBMCs. The chain links TRBV19 to TRBJ1-4, with 8 bases identical to TRBD1. The source is a young man in good health and CMV-seronegative. The CDR3 DNA reads as TGTGCCAGTAGCACACAGGGGGATGCTAATGAAGAACTGTTTTTT. This translates into CASSTQGDANEELFF. The full variable domain, rest sourced from reference TRBV19 and TRBJ1-4, is DGGITQSPKYLFRKEGQNVTLSCEQNLNHDAMYWYRQDPGQGLRLIYYSQIVNDFQKGDIAEGYSVSREKKESFPLTVTSAQKNPTAFYLCASSTQGDANEELFFGSGTQLSVL.